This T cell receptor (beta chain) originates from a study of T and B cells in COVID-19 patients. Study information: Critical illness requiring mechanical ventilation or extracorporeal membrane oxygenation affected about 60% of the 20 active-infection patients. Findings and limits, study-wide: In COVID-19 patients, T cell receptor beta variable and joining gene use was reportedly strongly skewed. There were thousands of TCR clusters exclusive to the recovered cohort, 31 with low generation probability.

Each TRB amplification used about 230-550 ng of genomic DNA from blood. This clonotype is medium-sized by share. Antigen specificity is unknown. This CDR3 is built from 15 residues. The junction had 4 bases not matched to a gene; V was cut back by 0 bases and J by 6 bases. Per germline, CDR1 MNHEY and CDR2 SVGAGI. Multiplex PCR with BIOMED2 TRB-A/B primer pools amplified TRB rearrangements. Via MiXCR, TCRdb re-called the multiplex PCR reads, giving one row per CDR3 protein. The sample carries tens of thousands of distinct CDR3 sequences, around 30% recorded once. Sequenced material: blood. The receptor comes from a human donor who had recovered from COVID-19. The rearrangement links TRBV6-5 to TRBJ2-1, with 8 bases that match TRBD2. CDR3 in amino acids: CASSYSILAGNEQFF. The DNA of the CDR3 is TGTGCCAGCAGTTACTCGATCCTAGCGGGCAATGAGCAGTTCTTC.